This T cell receptor beta chain was found in a study of cytomegalovirus exposure and HLA in healthy donors. Germline CDR1 reads SGDLS; CDR2 reads YYNGEE. J was trimmed by 2 bases and V by 0 bases; bases with no gene match: 1. This CDR3 region has 15 residues. PCR involved 60 Vbeta and 13 Jbeta primers. Sequenced by immunoSEQ multiplex PCR; TCRdb stores in-frame clones only, minus some. Of more than 12,000 clones detected, about 64% appear once; the ten largest clones hold approximately 15%. Whole-study results and caveats: Immune exposure was documented only through CMV serostatus. Later, an analysis found that common viral pathogens appeared to be linked with several of the most significant clusters.

Concerning this clone: What it binds is unknown.

V and J are TRBV9 and TRBJ2-7; 11 nucleotides match TRBD1. This sequence originates from a woman in her forties or fifties in good health and CMV-seropositive. Sequenced material: PBMCs. DNA for the CDR3: TGTGCCAGCAGCGTAGGGGACAGGGGGACCTACGAGCAGTACTTC. Encoded protein: CASSVGDRGTYEQYF.